Shown below are 27 T cell receptor beta chains from a single sample sequenced in a study of shared clonotypes between healthy human individuals. The naive CD8 subset, CD45RO-negative cells positively selected for CCR7, excluded terminally differentiated effector memory CD45RA+ cells. Libraries were prepared by immunoSEQ multiplex PCR; TCRdb keeps only in-frame clonotypes and omits some of them. The table lists about 1.9 million clones, around 95% of them singletons. The sequencing input was naive CD8+ T cells from PBMCs. The receptors were gathered from a man between 18 and 29 years old in good health. Some clones in this sample may be carry-over from other donors' samples.

V gene TRBV7-9 combines with J gene TRBJ1-2; TRBD1 aligns across 9 bases. The germline V gene has CDR1 SEHNR and CDR2 FQNEAQ (reference sequence). J lost 4 bases, V lost 5 bases, and 5 bases had no gene match. The CDR3 totals 14 residues. CDR3 coding DNA: TGTGCCAGCAGCCTAGGACAGGGGACCTATGGCTACACCTTC. Its protein product is CASSLGQGTYGYTF.

As concerns this clone: Just one base apart from a much larger clone, this may be a read error. The chain is built from TRBV7-7 and TRBJ2-1; tentatively, D is TRBD1 or TRBD2 (5 bases each). V lost 1 base, J lost 10 bases, and 5 bases lay in between. In germline, CDR1 is SSHAT, CDR2 FNYEAQ (reference sequence). The CDR3 has 11 residues. The CDR3 DNA reads TGTGCCAGCAGCTTAGGGGGGGAGCAGTTCTTC. Amino acids: CASSLGGEQFF.

This clone was picked up one time. V usage is TRBV4-1 and J usage is TRBJ1-3; maybe TRBD1 (5 bases). Germline loops: CDR1 MGHRA, CDR2 YSYEKL. This CDR3 has 18 amino acids. Trimming pared 0 bases from V and 1 base from J, leaving 16 bases between. CDR3 DNA sequence: TGCGCCAGCAGCCAAGATCCCCTTAGGGGCAGGTCTGGAAACACCATATATTTT. This translates into CASSQDPLRGRSGNTIYF.

On this clone itself: Other DNA variants within this sample encode the same CDR3. The CDR3 reads CASSSPGTGDYEQYF. CDR3 DNA: TGTGCCAGCAGTTCCCCCGGGACAGGGGACTACGAGCAGTACTTC. The V gene is TRBV27, the J gene TRBJ2-7, with 10 positions matching TRBD1. Per the germline V gene, CDR1 is MNHEY and CDR2 is SMNVEV (reference sequence). J was trimmed by 3 bases and V by 4 bases; bases with no gene match: 6. The length of the CDR3 is 15 residues.

In DNA, the CDR3 is TGTGCCAGCAGAGCGGACCAGGGGTATTTTGGCTACACCTTC. It specifies CASRADQGYFGYTF. The rearrangement joins TRBV28 to TRBJ1-2; weak D call: TRBD1 (6 bases). The length of the CDR3 is 14 residues. Trimming stripped 6 bases from V and 7 bases from J, with 18 bases between. Germline V gene lookup returns CDR1 MDHEN and CDR2 SYDVKM.

The rearrangement uses TRBV9 and TRBJ1-3; D is uncertain. The germline CDR1 and CDR2 sequences are SGDLS and YYNGEE. V was clipped by 3 bases and J by 1 base, with 17 bases between them. This CDR3 spans 17 amino acids. The CDR3 is CASSELPDLESGNTIYF. DNA for the CDR3: TGTGCCAGCAGCGAACTCCCCGACCTGGAGTCTGGAAACACCATATATTTT.

A word on this clone: The junction does not match germline at one end; this may be a read error. This sample also contains other DNA sequences that code for the same CDR3. V gene TRBV27 combines with J gene TRBJ2-2; D gene ambiguous. There are 13 residues in the CDR3. CDR1 and CDR2 from the germline V gene are MNHEY and SMNVEV (reference sequence). CDR3 nucleotide sequence: TGTGCCAGCAGTCCGCTAGACACCGGAGAGCTGTTTTTT. Translating gives CASSPLDTGELFF.

V usage is TRBV7-3 and J usage is TRBJ2-7, with TRBD2 matching 7 bases. After removal of 2 bases from V and 3 bases from J, the junction contained 7 bases not matched to a gene. The CDR3 is made up of 15 amino acids. Germline assignment: CDR1 SGHTA and CDR2 FQGTGA. The chain's CDR3 is CASSLDSGSLYEQYF. The CDR3 bases are TGTGCCAGCAGCTTAGATAGCGGGTCGCTCTACGAGCAGTACTTC.

V usage is TRBV19 and J usage is TRBJ1-1; D perhaps matches TRBD1 (5 bases). Germline lookup yields CDR1 LNHDA and CDR2 SQIVND (reference sequence). Trimming removed 6 bases at V and 0 bases at J, with 14 bases between. The CDR3 runs 15 residues. Written as DNA, the CDR3 is TGTGCCAGTAGGGTGGGAGGGGCGATGAACACTGAAGCTTTCTTT. It yields the protein CASRVGGAMNTEAFF. The full variable domain, with the rest looked up from reference TRBV19 and TRBJ1-1, is DGGITQSPKYLFRKEGQNVTLSCEQNLNHDAMYWYRQDPGQGLRLIYYSQIVNDFQKGDIAEGYSVSREKKESFPLTVTSAQKNPTAFYLCASRVGGAMNTEAFFGQGTRLTVV.

The chain joins TRBV9 to TRBJ2-2; tentatively, D is TRBD2 (5 bases). Germline V gene lookup returns CDR1 SGDLS and CDR2 YYNGEE. CDR3 length equals 19 residues. The V end was cut by 2 bases, the J end by 3 bases, with 23 bases between. CDR3 DNA: TGTGCCAGCAGCGTGAGTTATAGAGACGATGGGAGCCACACCGGGGAGCTGTTTTTT. This translates into CASSVSYRDDGSHTGELFF.

The chain's CDR3 is CASSLLGPAGELFF. DNA of the CDR3: TGTGCCAGCAGTTTATTGGGGCCAGCCGGGGAGCTGTTTTTT. The genes are TRBV27 and TRBJ2-2, with a weak D call TRBD1 (5 bases). The V gene's germline CDR1 is MNHEY and CDR2 SMNVEV (reference sequence). The V end was cut by 1 base, the J end by 6 bases, with 9 bases between. The CDR3 is 14 amino acids.

The genes are TRBV28 and TRBJ2-7; D is perhaps TRBD2 (6 bases). This CDR3 spans 15 amino acids. The germline V and J ends were trimmed by 7 bases and 3 bases, with 19 bases remaining between them. CDR1 is MDHEN, CDR2 SYDVKM, per germline. CDR3 in amino acids: CASTNGRGSYYEQYF. CDR3 nucleotide sequence: TGTGCCAGCACGAACGGGCGGGGCTCCTACTACGAGCAGTACTTC.

Concerning this clone: Additional DNA sequences in this sample encode the identical CDR3. This chain connects TRBV28 to TRBJ2-1; D remains ambiguous. Per germline, CDR1 MDHEN and CDR2 SYDVKM. The germline V and J ends were trimmed by 8 bases and 6 bases, with 5 bases remaining between them. CDR3 length: 10 residues. CDR3 in DNA: TGTGCCAGCTCTGTCAATGAGCAGTTCTTC. This gives the protein CASSVNEQFF.

The rearrangement uses TRBV5-4 and TRBJ2-3; D might be TRBD1 (6 bases). In germline, CDR1 is SGHNT, CDR2 YYREEE (reference sequence). The CDR3 extends over 14 amino acids. V was cut by 6 bases and J by 0 bases, with 11 bases left in between. CDR3 region: CASTTDRSTDTQYF. The CDR3 coding sequence is TGTGCCAGCACCACGGACAGAAGCACAGATACGCAGTATTTT. The complete variable domain, with remaining parts taken from reference TRBV5-4 and TRBJ2-3, reads ETGVTQSPTHLIKTRGQQVTLRCSSQSGHNTVSWYQQALGQGPQFIFQYYREEENGRGNFPPRFSGLQFPNYSSELNVNALELDDSALYLCASTTDRSTDTQYFGPGTRLTVL.

Comments on this clone: At the DNA level, this CDR3 is encoded by other sequences in the same sample as well. The V and J genes are TRBV9 and TRBJ1-4; weak D call: TRBD1 (5 bases). Trimming took off 2 bases at V and 7 bases at J, with 12 bases between the two ends. The germline V gene encodes CDR1 SGDLS and CDR2 YYNGEE. The CDR3 length is 14 residues. The CDR3 loop is CASSVGQGGEKLFF. CDR3 coding DNA: TGTGCCAGCAGCGTTGGTCAGGGAGGTGAAAAACTGTTTTTT.

The rearrangement links TRBV6-5 to TRBJ2-5; TRBD2 matches at 7 bases. The germline V gene has CDR1 MNHEY and CDR2 SVGAGI. The CDR3 is 15 residues long. V gave up 3 bases and J gave up 4 bases; unmatched junction bases: 8. CDR3 coding DNA: TGTGCCAGCAGTTATATCGGCGGGAGTGGAGAGACCCAGTACTTC. This encodes CASSYIGGSGETQYF.

The J gene is TRBJ2-2, the V gene TRBV5-1; D is unresolved. The CDR3 sequence is 24 residues long. CDR1 and CDR2 (germline): SGHRS, YFSETQ. V was clipped by 1 base and J by 0 bases, with 34 bases between them. The CDR3, as DNA: TGCGCCAGCAGCTTGCCCGCTACGACCGCTACCCATGGGAACGGAATGACGAACACCGGGGAGCTGTTTTTT. It translates to CASSLPATTATHGNGMTNTGELFF.

The chain has TRBV7-8 and TRBJ2-1; possibly TRBD2 for D (6 bases). The CDR3 runs 14 residues. CDR1 is SGHVS, CDR2 FQNEAQ, per germline. With 3 bases removed from V and 7 bases from J, the gap between germline ends came to 13 bases. Written as DNA, the CDR3 is TGTGCCAGCAGCTTTATACTAGCTGGGAATGAGCAGTTCTTC. Its protein product is CASSFILAGNEQFF.

Note on this clone: Additional DNA sequences in this sample encode the identical CDR3. The chain carries TRBV4-3 and TRBJ2-3; the D is unclear. Trimming cost V 0 bases and J 2 bases, with 6 bases left between them. Germline V gene sequence: CDR1 LGHNA, CDR2 YSLEER. The CDR3 extends over 14 amino acids. The CDR3 DNA is TGCGCCAGCAGCCAAGAAGGGTCCACAGATACGCAGTATTTT. Its protein is CASSQEGSTDTQYF.

V usage is TRBV11-2 and J usage is TRBJ2-3, with D perhaps assigned TRBD1 or TRBD2 (5 bases each). The CDR3 consists of 17 residues. Germline V gives CDR1 SGHAT, CDR2 FQNNGV. With 3 bases removed from V and 1 base from J, the gap between germline ends came to 17 bases. For the CDR3, the DNA is TGTGCCAGCAGCTTTTGGGACCCGAGCGGAGGCACAGATACGCAGTATTTT. This sequence encodes CASSFWDPSGGTDTQYF.

This chain connects TRBV6-5 to TRBJ1-2, with a tentative D call TRBD1 (5 bases). The V gene lost 3 bases and the J gene lost 4 bases, with 9 bases spanning the gap. Germline CDR1 reads MNHEY; CDR2 reads SVGAGI. The CDR3 is made up of 13 amino acids. CDR3 sequence reads: CASSYAGGYGYTF. As DNA, the CDR3 is TGTGCCAGCAGTTATGCGGGGGGCTATGGCTACACCTTC.

This sequence joins TRBV5-1 and TRBJ2-1, with 9 bases fitting TRBD2. The CDR3 extends over 17 amino acids. V lost 0 bases and J lost 0; bases outside the gene matches: 4. Germline CDR1 is SGHRS and CDR2 is YFSETQ. The CDR3: CASSLGGRGSSYNEQFF. The CDR3 DNA reads as TGCGCCAGCAGCTTGGGCGGGAGGGGAAGCTCCTACAATGAGCAGTTCTTC.

The chain has TRBV10-3 and TRBJ2-7; a possible D gene is TRBD1 (5 bases). CDR3 length: 14 residues. Germline CDR1 reads ENHRY; CDR2 reads SYGVKD. The germline V and J ends were trimmed by 3 bases and 6 bases, with 15 bases remaining between them. The CDR3 bases are TGTGCCATCAGTGACCCTAATCCCCAGGGCGAGCAGTACTTC. Its translation is CAISDPNPQGEQYF.

The chain employs TRBV28 and TRBJ2-1; 8 nucleotides match TRBD2. This CDR3 is 16 amino acids long. CDR1 and CDR2 (germline): MDHEN, SYDVKM. V lost 6 bases, J lost 6 bases, and 13 bases stayed unmatched. CDR3 residues: CASSVFGTRPGNEQFF. The CDR3 DNA reads TGTGCCAGCAGCGTATTCGGGACTAGACCGGGCAATGAGCAGTTCTTC.

Only one count was recorded for this clone. The chain has TRBV9 and TRBJ1-2; D is undetermined. With 3 bases removed from V and 8 bases from J, the gap between germline ends came to 8 bases. The germline CDR1 and CDR2 sequences are SGDLS and YYNGEE. CDR3 length equals 11 residues. The CDR3 nucleotides are TGTGCCAGCAGCGCCCGTGGGGGCTACACCTTC. It specifies CASSARGGYTF.

This chain uses TRBV29-1 with TRBJ2-5, with D perhaps given as TRBD1 or TRBD2 (5 bases each). Trimming removed 4 bases at V and 2 bases at J, with 8 bases between. The CDR3 covers 12 residues. The germline gives CDR1 SQVTM, CDR2 ANQGSEA. The CDR3 nucleotides read TGCAGCGTTGTAGGGACGCAAGAGACCCAGTACTTC. Amino acids: CSVVGTQETQYF.

Remarks on this clone: The same CDR3 can be traced to other DNA sequences in this sample. The chain uses TRBV11-2 and TRBJ1-1; TRBD1 agrees at 10 bases. Germline values: CDR1 SGHAT, CDR2 FQNNGV. The J segment lost 1 base and the V segment lost 5 bases, leaving 4 bases of the junction unmatched. The CDR3 sequence is 15 residues long. This CDR3 is CASSPRQGANTEAFF. In nucleotides, the CDR3 is TGTGCCAGCAGCCCTAGACAGGGGGCGAACACTGAAGCTTTCTTT.